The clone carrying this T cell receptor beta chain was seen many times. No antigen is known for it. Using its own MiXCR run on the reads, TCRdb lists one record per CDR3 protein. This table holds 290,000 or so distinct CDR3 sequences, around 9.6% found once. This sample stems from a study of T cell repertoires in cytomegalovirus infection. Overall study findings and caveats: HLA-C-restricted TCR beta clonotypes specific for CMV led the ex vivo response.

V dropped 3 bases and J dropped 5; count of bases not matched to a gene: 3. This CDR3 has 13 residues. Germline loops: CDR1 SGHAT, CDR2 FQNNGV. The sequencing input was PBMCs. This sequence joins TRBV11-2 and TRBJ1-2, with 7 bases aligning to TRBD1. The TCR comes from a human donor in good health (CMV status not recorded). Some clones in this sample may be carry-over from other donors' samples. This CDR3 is CASSLGTAYGYTF. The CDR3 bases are TGTGCCAGCAGCTTGGGGACAGCTTATGGCTACACCTTC.